This T cell receptor beta chain was sequenced in a study of Graves' ophthalmopathy and Graves' hyperthyroidism. CDR3 length equals 13 residues. Looked up from germline, CDR1 is SNHLY and CDR2 is FYNNEI. V was pared by 8 bases and J by 3 bases, with 13 bases between. Amplification from RNA transcripts yielded the TCR beta CDR3 regions. The first round was an RT-PCR with HTBI primers, and the second round was a multiplex PCR. TCRdb re-called the multiplex PCR reads through MiXCR, storing one row per CDR3 protein. Among about 740,000 distinct CDR3 sequences, 40% were seen once, and the ten largest hold about 40%.

The sequence derives from an adult man with Graves' ophthalmopathy. The chain joins TRBV2 to TRBJ1-2; the D is unclear. The sequencing input was peripheral blood. The CDR3 here is CASAVRKDYGYTF. CDR3 sequence (DNA): TGTGCCAGCGCGGTGAGGAAAGACTATGGCTACACCTTC.